Below are 16 T cell receptor beta chains sequenced from a single sample in a study of shared clonotypes between healthy human individuals. Assay used: immunoSEQ multiplex PCR; TCRdb lists only in-frame clones, some missing. The sample carries 450,000 to 500,000 clones, almost 80% recorded once. What was sequenced was PBMCs. The receptors stem from a woman aged 40 to 55 in good health. Some clones in this sample may be carry-over from other donors' samples.

The V and J genes are TRBV11-2 and TRBJ1-5; possibly TRBD1 for D (6 bases). The CDR3 is made up of 16 amino acids. V was cut by 0 bases and J by 0 bases, with 9 bases left in between. The germline CDR1 and CDR2 sequences are SGHAT and FQNNGV. CDR3 in amino acids: CASSLDGQNSNQPQHF. CDR3 coding DNA: TGTGCCAGCAGCTTAGACGGACAGAATAGCAATCAGCCCCAGCATTTT. Using reference TRBV11-2 and TRBJ1-5 for the parts outside the CDR3, the full variable domain is EAGVAQSPRYKIIEKRQSVAFWCNPISGHATLYWYQQILGQGPKLLIQFQNNGVVDDSQLPKDRFSAERLKGVDSTLKIQPAKLEDSAVYLCASSLDGQNSNQPQHFGDGTRLSIL.

This clone was picked up a small number of times. The sample has other DNA sequences that encode this CDR3 too. V usage is TRBV27 and J usage is TRBJ2-5; possibly TRBD1 for D (5 bases). V was pared by 2 bases and J by 2 bases, with 18 bases between. There are 17 residues in the CDR3. Germline loops: CDR1 MNHEY, CDR2 SMNVEV (reference sequence). This CDR3 is CASSLNKGAGPQETQYF. The CDR3 DNA is TGTGCCAGCAGTTTAAACAAAGGGGCAGGCCCGCAAGAGACCCAGTACTTC.

This sequence joins TRBV6-5 and TRBJ2-1, with D possibly TRBD2 on 6 matching bases. Looked up from germline, CDR1 is MNHEY and CDR2 is SVGAGI. The CDR3 extends over 13 amino acids. The V end was cut by 10 bases, the J end by 0 bases, with 10 bases between. Written as DNA, the CDR3 is TGTGCCAAGGAGGGTTACTCCTACAATGAGCAGTTCTTC. This translates into CAKEGYSYNEQFF.

The rearrangement links TRBV11-2 to TRBJ2-7; D gene unclear. V was trimmed by 1 base and J by 4 bases, leaving 17 bases between them. This CDR3 has 16 residues. Looked up from germline, CDR1 is SGHAT and CDR2 is FQNNGV. The CDR3 reads CASSLAWSSLVYEQYF. The CDR3 DNA is TGTGCCAGCAGCTTAGCATGGAGCTCTTTGGTTTACGAGCAGTACTTC.

This clone showed up just once. V gene TRBV30 combines with J gene TRBJ2-5, with 10 bases lining up with TRBD1. The J call is doubtful: the DNA matches TRBJ2-7 better. The CDR3 covers 15 residues. Germline lookup yields CDR1 GTSNPN and CDR2 SVGIG (reference sequence). CDR3 coding DNA: TGTGCCTGGAGTCCACGGGACAGGGGATCGTACGAGCAGTACTTC. The encoded protein is CAWSPRDRGSYEQYF.

The chain links TRBV4-3 to TRBJ2-7; possible D gene TRBD2, 5 bases. Trimming removed 0 bases at V and 6 bases at J, with 24 bases between. From germline, CDR1 is LGHNA and CDR2 YSLEER. The CDR3 loop spans 18 amino acids. The CDR3 nucleotides are TGCGCCAGCAGCCAAGATTCTCCGTACGGGATCGACGGGTTCGAGCAGTACTTC. It translates to CASSQDSPYGIDGFEQYF.

Here the CDR3 reads CASSRGQGYYEQYF. DNA for the CDR3: TGTGCCAGCAGCAGGGGACAGGGATATTACGAGCAGTACTTC. This sequence joins TRBV7-6 and TRBJ2-7; the match to TRBD1 covers 9 bases. Germline V CDR1 and CDR2: SGHVS, FNYEAQ. The CDR3 has 14 residues. Unmatched junction bases numbered 6, after V lost 5 bases and J lost 4 bases.

The chain combines TRBV6-6 with TRBJ2-5; possibly TRBD1 for D (5 bases). The CDR3 is 14 amino acids. CDR1 is MNHNY, CDR2 SVGAGI, per germline (reference sequence). Deletions cut 2 bases from V and 3 bases from J, with 10 bases between. The chain's CDR3 is CASSYTGLKETQYF. The CDR3 coding sequence is TGTGCCAGCAGTTACACAGGATTGAAAGAGACCCAGTACTTC.

The chain combines TRBV27 with TRBJ2-6; unclear D gene. There are 14 residues in the CDR3. V was trimmed by 4 bases and J by 0 bases, leaving 4 bases between them. Germline V gene lookup returns CDR1 MNHEY and CDR2 SMNVEV (reference sequence). CDR3 in DNA: TGTGCCAGCAGTTCGAGCTCTGGGGCCAACGTCCTGACTTTC. The encoded protein is CASSSSSGANVLTF.

The chain uses TRBV15 and TRBJ2-1; 12 nucleotides match TRBD2. The CDR3 sequence is 16 residues long. V trimming: 3 bases; J trimming: 6 bases; junction bases outside the gene matches: 6. From germline, CDR1 is LNHNV and CDR2 YYDKDF (reference sequence). The CDR3 region has the DNA TGTGCCACCAGCAGGACTAGCGGGAGAGTTAGCAATGAGCAGTTCTTC. As protein: CATSRTSGRVSNEQFF.

The rearrangement links TRBV15 to TRBJ2-2; TRBD1 agrees at 10 bases. V trimming: 5 bases; J trimming: 5 bases; junction bases outside the gene matches: 11. CDR1 and CDR2 from the germline V gene are LNHNV and YYDKDF (reference sequence). The CDR3 extends over 17 amino acids. CDR3 residues: CATSGAGQGILTGELFF. The CDR3 bases are TGTGCCACCAGCGGAGCGGGACAGGGGATTTTAACCGGGGAGCTGTTTTTT.

This clone was recorded many times. The chain combines TRBV29-1 with TRBJ2-5; the D gene is possibly TRBD2 (6 bases). Germline CDR1 reads SQVTM; CDR2 reads ANQGSEA. V was clipped by 2 bases and J by 5 bases, with 12 bases between them. The CDR3 sequence is 13 residues long. The CDR3 spells CSVEQGRGETQYF. The DNA for the CDR3 is TGCAGCGTTGAACAAGGGCGGGGCGAGACCCAGTACTTC. Complete variable domain (other parts from reference TRBV29-1 and TRBJ2-5): SAVISQKPSRDICQRGTSLTIQCQVDSQVTMMFWYRQQPGQSLTLIATANQGSEATYESGFVIDKFPISRPNLTFSTLTVSNMSPEDSSIYLCSVEQGRGETQYFGPGTRLLVL.

This clone appeared a single time. A far larger clone is one nucleotide away, so this likely arose from a read error. Within the sample, other DNA sequences also encode this same CDR3. The V call is TRBV27, the J call TRBJ2-7, with D possibly matching TRBD1 (5 bases). The CDR3 runs to 12 residues. Germline V CDR1 and CDR2: MNHEY, SMNVEV (reference sequence). The CDR3 is CASSGGAYEQYF. In DNA form, the CDR3 reads TGTGCCAGCAGTGGTGGGGCCTACGAACAGTACTTC.

Concerning this clone: The sample contains more than one DNA sequence encoding this CDR3. J is TRBJ2-1 and V is TRBV6-4, with D hard to call. The CDR3 covers 15 residues. Trimming took off 0 bases at V and 0 bases at J, with 6 bases between the two ends. Germline V gene lookup returns CDR1 MRHNA and CDR2 SNTAGT. The CDR3 DNA reads TGTGCCAGCAGTGACTCGGCAGGCTCCTACAATGAGCAGTTCTTC. This sequence encodes CASSDSAGSYNEQFF.

Ten or more counts support this clone. This chain connects TRBV7-2 to TRBJ1-5, with a weak D call TRBD1 (6 bases). Trimming took off 7 bases at V and 6 bases at J, with 19 bases between the two ends. Germline V gene lookup returns CDR1 SGHTA and CDR2 FQGNSA. The CDR3 totals 15 residues. The CDR3 region is CASTMGGASGQPQHF. The CDR3 bases are TGTGCCAGCACAATGGGGGGGGCGTCAGGTCAGCCCCAGCATTTT. The full variable domain, its missing parts supplied by reference TRBV7-2 and TRBJ1-5, is GAGVSQSPSNKVTEKGKDVELRCDPISGHTALYWYRQSLGQGLEFLIYFQGNSAPDKSGLPSDRFSAERTGGSVSTLTIQRTQQEDSAVYLCASTMGGASGQPQHFGDGTRLSIL.

The chain combines TRBV10-1 with TRBJ1-5, with D maybe TRBD1 (6 bases). Looked up from germline, CDR1 is WNHNN and CDR2 is SYGVQD (reference sequence). V was pared by 3 bases and J by 4 bases, with 10 bases between. This CDR3 has 14 residues. CDR3 protein: CASSDRDTNQPQHF. The CDR3 nucleotides are TGCGCCAGCAGTGACCGGGACACAAATCAGCCCCAGCATTTT.